This T cell receptor (beta chain) was identified in a study of shared T cell receptors in the human thymus. This CDR3 spans 13 amino acids. Germline CDR1 is KGHSH and CDR2 is LQKENI. J lost 5 bases, V lost 7 bases, and 6 bases had no gene match. Libraries were prepared by immunoSEQ multiplex PCR; TCRdb keeps only in-frame clonotypes and omits some of them. The data show roughly 410,000 clones, with roughly 94% seen just once and approximately 0.018% held by the top ten. The receptor was isolated from a human donor. The chain uses TRBV18 and TRBJ2-3; TRBD2 matches 7 bases. Sequences were obtained from thymocytes. The CDR3 DNA is TGTGCCAGCTTACGGACTAGTCTAGATACGCAGTATTTT. Protein sequence: CASLRTSLDTQYF.